Listed below are T cell receptor beta chains from one sample, sequenced in a study of control samples from healthy donors and cancer patients. Repertoires were generated with immunoSEQ multiplex PCR, while TCRdb's copy carries only in-frame clones and drops some. The sample has 170,000 or so clones; around 87% are singletons. The sample taken for sequencing was blood. These receptors came from a woman in her forties or fifties in good health. CDR3s include the opening cysteine and the closing phenylalanine or tryptophan. Fields, in order: D gene, V gene, CDR3 length, clone size, J gene, CDR3 protein, CDR3 DNA. A D gene is named only where the DNA matches it firmly. The size of a clone is reported for some rows only, either as once, few or many, or as a class for expanded clones.

D: TRBD2
V: TRBV28
length: 17
size: -
J: TRBJ2-5
CDR3: CASSFMLSASGRQTQYF
DNA: TGTGCCAGCAGTTTTATGTTATCGGCTAGCGGGAGACAGACCCAGTACTTC

D: -
V: TRBV3-1/TRBV3-2
length: 16
size: -
J: TRBJ1-2
CDR3: CASSQEGGPLNYGYTF
DNA: TGTGCCAGCAGCCAAGAAGGAGGGCCCCTCAACTATGGCTACACCTTC

D: TRBD2
V: TRBV7-8
length: 16
size: once
J: TRBJ2-5
CDR3: CASSLGLAGGQETQYF
DNA: TGTGCCAGCAGCTTGGGTTTGGCGGGAGGGCAAGAGACCCAGTACTTC

D: -
V: TRBV4-3
length: 14
size: -
J: TRBJ2-7
CDR3: CASSPGRNSDEQYF
DNA: TGCGCCAGCAGCCCGGGTCGTAACTCGGACGAGCAGTACTTC

D: TRBD1
V: TRBV30
length: 14
size: -
J: TRBJ2-7
CDR3: CAWSGTGVPYEQYF
DNA: TGTGCCTGGAGCGGGACAGGGGTTCCCTACGAGCAGTACTTC

D: TRBD2
V: TRBV27
length: 19
size: -
J: TRBJ2-3
CDR3: CASSFSWGGGGTSTDTQYF
DNA: TGTGCCAGCAGTTTTTCGTGGGGGGGCGGGGGGACTAGCACAGATACGCAGTATTTT

D: -
V: TRBV5-4
length: 13
size: -
J: TRBJ2-2
CDR3: CASSLMGSGELFF
DNA: TGTGCCAGCAGCTTAATGGGGTCGGGGGAGCTGTTTTTT

D: -
V: TRBV6-5
length: 15
size: -
J: TRBJ2-1
CDR3: CASSYTAPPYNEQFF
DNA: TGTGCCAGCAGTTACACGGCTCCCCCCTACAATGAGCAGTTCTTC

D: -
V: TRBV5-6
length: 12
size: once
J: TRBJ2-5
CDR3: CATSQGAETQYF
DNA: TGTGCCACCTCACAGGGCGCAGAGACCCAGTACTTC

D: -
V: TRBV28
length: 16
size: -
J: TRBJ1-5
CDR3: CASLVGGGASNQPQHF
DNA: TGTGCCAGCCTAGTGGGGGGGGGCGCGAGCAATCAGCCCCAGCATTTT

D: -
V: TRBV9
length: 15
size: -
J: TRBJ2-3
CDR3: CASSVVSSSTDTQYF
DNA: TGTGCCAGCAGCGTAGTCAGCAGTAGCACAGATACGCAGTATTTT

D: -
V: TRBV21-1
length: 16
size: -
J: TRBJ1-2
CDR3: CASSKGKGSPWNGYTF
DNA: TGTGCCAGCAGCAAAGGGAAAGGGAGTCCTTGGAATGGCTACACCTTC

D: TRBD1
V: TRBV10-3
length: 15
size: -
J: TRBJ2-3
CDR3: CAIRTGDRDTDTQYF
DNA: TGTGCCATCAGGACAGGGGATCGGGACACAGATACGCAGTATTTT

D: -
V: TRBV28
length: 15
size: -
J: TRBJ2-2
CDR3: CASSFAGSNTGELFF
DNA: TGTGCCAGCAGTTTCGCAGGGTCGAACACCGGGGAGCTGTTTTTT

D: -
V: TRBV9
length: 15
size: -
J: TRBJ1-2
CDR3: CASSVGVGPFYGYTF
DNA: TGTGCCAGCAGCGTAGGGGTAGGTCCCTTCTATGGCTACACCTTC

D: -
V: TRBV5-1
length: 14
size: once
J: TRBJ2-2
CDR3: CASSLEWASGELFF
DNA: TGCGCCAGCAGCTTGGAATGGGCTTCCGGGGAGCTGTTTTTT

D: -
V: TRBV28
length: 14
size: -
J: TRBJ1-2
CDR3: CASSFSLTAYGYTF
DNA: TGTGCCAGCAGTTTCTCTCTGACAGCCTATGGCTACACCTTC

D: TRBD1
V: TRBV18
length: 14
size: once
J: TRBJ1-1
CDR3: CASSPSTGTVEAFF
DNA: TGTGCCAGCTCACCTTCGACAGGGACGGTTGAAGCTTTCTTT

D: -
V: TRBV9
length: 14
size: few
J: TRBJ1-2
CDR3: CASSVDKTAGGYTF
DNA: TGTGCCAGCAGCGTAGATAAGACTGCTGGCGGCTACACCTTC

D: TRBD1
V: TRBV4-3
length: 15
size: -
J: TRBJ1-4
CDR3: CASSQGKTGGEKLFF
DNA: TGCGCCAGCAGCCAAGGTAAGACAGGGGGGGAAAAACTGTTTTTT

D: TRBD1
V: TRBV2
length: 13
size: -
J: TRBJ2-5
CDR3: CAIPDRGRETQYF
DNA: TGTGCCATCCCTGACAGGGGCCGGGAGACCCAGTACTTC

D: -
V: TRBV5-6
length: 14
size: -
J: TRBJ2-5
CDR3: CASSDGGLQETQYF
DNA: TGTGCCAGCAGCGACGGGGGGCTTCAAGAGACCCAGTACTTC

D: TRBD1
V: TRBV19
length: 13
size: -
J: TRBJ1-2
CDR3: CASSTLTGTDYTF
DNA: TGTGCCAGTAGTACCCTGACAGGGACCGACTACACCTTC

D: -
V: TRBV28
length: 14
size: -
J: TRBJ2-3
CDR3: CASRDYRDTDTQYF
DNA: TGTGCCAGCAGGGACTACCGCGATACAGATACGCAGTATTTT

D: -
V: TRBV20-1
length: 14
size: -
J: TRBJ2-5
CDR3: CSASSVLFQETQYF
DNA: TGCAGTGCTAGTAGCGTGTTATTCCAAGAGACCCAGTACTTC

D: -
V: TRBV7-8
length: 15
size: once
J: TRBJ2-7
CDR3: CASSLLSLPHYEQYF
DNA: TGTGCCAGCAGCTTATTATCCTTACCTCACTACGAGCAGTACTTC

D: -
V: TRBV7-3
length: 15
size: once
J: TRBJ1-3
CDR3: CASSLDGAGGNTIYF
DNA: TGTGCCAGCAGCCTGGACGGCGCCGGAGGAAACACCATATATTTT

D: -
V: TRBV30
length: 14
size: -
J: TRBJ1-2
CDR3: CAWSTQVPGGGYTF
DNA: TGTGCCTGGAGTACACAGGTTCCGGGGGGAGGCTACACCTTC

D: TRBD1
V: TRBV7-6
length: 16
size: -
J: TRBJ2-7
CDR3: CASSPTVGTGSNEQYF
DNA: TGTGCCAGCAGCCCGACGGTAGGGACAGGGTCAAACGAGCAGTACTTC

D: -
V: TRBV11-1
length: 12
size: -
J: TRBJ2-7
CDR3: CASSSTGYEQYF
DNA: TGTGCCAGCAGCTCGACGGGCTACGAGCAGTACTTC

D: -
V: TRBV7-3
length: 15
size: -
J: TRBJ1-2
CDR3: CASSLNPKTGGGYTF
DNA: TGTGCCAGCAGCCTAAACCCGAAGACAGGCGGGGGCTACACCTTC

D: TRBD1
V: TRBV6-2/TRBV6-3
length: 16
size: -
J: TRBJ1-5
CDR3: CASSYHGTGGNQPQHF
DNA: TGTGCCAGCAGTTATCATGGGACAGGGGGCAATCAGCCCCAGCATTTT

D: TRBD1
V: TRBV6-5
length: 16
size: -
J: TRBJ2-2
CDR3: CASSYSPGQTTGELFF
DNA: TGTGCCAGCAGTTACTCGCCGGGACAGACGACCGGGGAGCTGTTTTTT

D: TRBD1
V: TRBV10-3
length: 14
size: -
J: TRBJ1-2
CDR3: CAISATGLDYGYTF
DNA: TGTGCCATCAGTGCGACAGGGTTAGACTATGGCTACACCTTC

D: -
V: TRBV5-1
length: 13
size: -
J: TRBJ2-3
CDR3: CASSGGFTDTQYF
DNA: TGCGCCAGCAGCGGCGGGTTTACAGATACGCAGTATTTT

D: -
V: TRBV10-3
length: 16
size: -
J: TRBJ1-2
CDR3: CAISESSSGGAGGYTF
DNA: TGTGCCATCAGTGAGTCAAGTAGTGGAGGTGCTGGGGGCTACACCTTC

D: TRBD1
V: TRBV5-4
length: 18
size: once
J: TRBJ2-7
CDR3: CASSTGATGVNTAREQYF
DNA: TGTGCCAGCAGCACTGGGGCGACAGGGGTTAATACTGCTCGCGAGCAGTACTTC